The 6 T cell receptor beta chains listed next were all sequenced from one sample in a study of cytomegalovirus exposure and HLA in healthy donors. The PCR had 60 Vbeta and 13 Jbeta primers. The method was immunoSEQ multiplex PCR; TCRdb's version includes in-frame clones alone and lacks a portion of them. Here the sample spans about 150,000 clones, around 80% being singletons. The specimen was PBMCs. The receptors shown here come from a boy aged 2-9 years in good health and CMV-seronegative.

This rearrangement joins TRBV6-4 to TRBJ2-1; 8 bases match TRBD2. The germline CDR1 and CDR2 sequences are MRHNA and SNTAGT. V trimming: 3 bases; J trimming: 6 bases; junction bases outside the gene matches: 7. CDR3 length: 15 residues. The CDR3 sequence: CASSDQAGAGNEQFF. The CDR3 coding sequence is TGTGCCAGCAGTGATCAAGCGGGAGCGGGCAATGAGCAGTTCTTC.

The chain recombines TRBV28 with TRBJ2-4; D not resolved. CDR1 MDHEN and CDR2 SYDVKM come from the germline V gene. CDR3 length equals 12 residues. V dropped 6 bases and J dropped 8 bases, with 11 bases sitting between them. The CDR3 protein is CASSLDLDIQYF. CDR3 bases: TGTGCCAGCAGCCTAGATCTAGACATTCAGTACTTC.

The chain carries TRBV6-1 and TRBJ1-1; maybe TRBD1 (5 bases). The CDR3 extends over 14 amino acids. From germline, CDR1 is MNHNS and CDR2 SASEGT. Trimming took off 3 bases at V and 3 bases at J, with 11 bases between the two ends. The CDR3 DNA is TGTGCCAGCAGTGAGACAGCATACTACACTGAAGCTTTCTTT. Translation: CASSETAYYTEAFF.

The V call is TRBV25-1, the J call TRBJ2-1; 10 nucleotides line up with TRBD2. Germline loops: CDR1 MGHDK, CDR2 SYGVNS. This CDR3 is 15 amino acids long. J was trimmed by 4 bases and V by 3 bases; bases with no gene match: 3. The CDR3 region has the DNA TGTGCCAGCAGTGAGGGACTAGCGTCTTACAATGAGCAGTTCTTC. This translates into CASSEGLASYNEQFF.

The genes are TRBV29-1 and TRBJ2-6; D possibly corresponds to TRBD2 (7 bases). Germline V gene lookup returns CDR1 SQVTM and CDR2 ANQGSEA. CDR3 length: 15 residues. The V and J ends lost 2 bases and 3 bases respectively, with 11 bases between them. The CDR3 bases are TGCAGCGTTGAACCGGGGGGCGATGGGGCCAACGTCCTGACTTTC. It encodes CSVEPGGDGANVLTF.

The V and J genes are TRBV13 and TRBJ1-1; D remains ambiguous. V lost 4 bases and J lost 0, with 12 bases in between. The CDR3 is 15 residues long. Germline V gives CDR1 PRHDT, CDR2 FYEKMQ (reference sequence). In DNA, the CDR3 is TGTGCCAGCAGCTCGGAGGTCCGGGTGAACACTGAAGCTTTCTTT. Translating gives CASSSEVRVNTEAFF.